This TCR beta chain was documented in a study of blood T cells in healthy people across ages. Study-level information: Capture by template switching was about one barcoded beta molecule per two T cells. General study results and limits: CMV status of donors was unknown, possibly confounding expanded clonotype changes.

Losses at the gene ends were 1 base for V and 6 bases for J; bases not matched to a gene: 3. The CDR3 contains 14 residues. From germline, CDR1 is SNHLY and CDR2 FYNNEI. Using a J-beta primer mix together with a sample-barcoded 5' primer, a second PCR was run for roughly 6 to 11 cycles. Per-sample output comprised a minimum of 3 million paired-end reads containing CDR3. One entry per CDR3 protein results from TCRdb running MiXCR on the 5' RACE reads. The data contain some 900,000 distinct CDR3 sequences, 48% of them singletons. With regard to this clonotype: Its antigen is not known.

The chain employs TRBV2 and TRBJ1-2; 9 nucleotides match TRBD1. Sequencing was done on a sample of blood. This clonotype was sampled from a man aged 25-45 years in good health. DNA for the CDR3: TGTGCCAGCAGTGAAGATCGGACAGGGGATGGCTACACCTTC. Encoded protein: CASSEDRTGDGYTF.